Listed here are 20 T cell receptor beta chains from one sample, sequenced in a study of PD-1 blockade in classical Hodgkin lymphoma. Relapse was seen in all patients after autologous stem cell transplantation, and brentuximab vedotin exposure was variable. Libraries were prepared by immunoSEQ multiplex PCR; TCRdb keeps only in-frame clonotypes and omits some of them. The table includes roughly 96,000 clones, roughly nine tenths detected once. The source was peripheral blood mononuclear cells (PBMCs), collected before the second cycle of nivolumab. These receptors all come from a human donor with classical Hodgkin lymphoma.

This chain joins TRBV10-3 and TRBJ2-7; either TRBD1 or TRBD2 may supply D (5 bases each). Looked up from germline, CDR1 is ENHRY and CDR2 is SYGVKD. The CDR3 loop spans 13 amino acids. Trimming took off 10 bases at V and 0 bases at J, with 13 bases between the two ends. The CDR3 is CATRDVSSYEQYF. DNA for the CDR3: TGTGCCACCAGGGACGTGAGCTCCTACGAGCAGTACTTC.

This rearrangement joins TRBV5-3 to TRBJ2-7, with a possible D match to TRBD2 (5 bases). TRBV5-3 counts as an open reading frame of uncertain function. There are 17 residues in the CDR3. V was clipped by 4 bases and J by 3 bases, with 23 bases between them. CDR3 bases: TGTGCCAGAAGCCAAATTCACTGCGGGCATAATTACTACGAGCAGTACTTC. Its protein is CARSQIHCGHNYYEQYF.

DNA for the CDR3: TGTGCCAGGGGTCCTATGAATAGCACAGATACGCAGTATTTT. It encodes CARGPMNSTDTQYF. The chain has TRBV6-4 and TRBJ2-3; D gene ambiguous. Germline values: CDR1 MRHNA, CDR2 SNTAGT. V was pared by 9 bases and J by 0 bases, with 13 bases between. The CDR3 sequence is 14 residues long.

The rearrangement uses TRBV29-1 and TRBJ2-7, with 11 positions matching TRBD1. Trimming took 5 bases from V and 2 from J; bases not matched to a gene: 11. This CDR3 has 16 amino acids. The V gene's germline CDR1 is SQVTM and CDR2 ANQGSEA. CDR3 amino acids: CSVTDRGRRATYEQYF. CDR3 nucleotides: TGCAGCGTTACGGACAGGGGGCGCCGGGCCACCTACGAGCAGTACTTC.

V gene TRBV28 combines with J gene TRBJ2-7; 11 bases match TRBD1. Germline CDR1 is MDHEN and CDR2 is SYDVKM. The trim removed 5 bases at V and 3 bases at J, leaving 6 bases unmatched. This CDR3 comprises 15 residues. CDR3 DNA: TGTGCCAGCAGTGCTCGCGGGACAGGGGGCTACGAGCAGTACTTC. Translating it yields CASSARGTGGYEQYF.

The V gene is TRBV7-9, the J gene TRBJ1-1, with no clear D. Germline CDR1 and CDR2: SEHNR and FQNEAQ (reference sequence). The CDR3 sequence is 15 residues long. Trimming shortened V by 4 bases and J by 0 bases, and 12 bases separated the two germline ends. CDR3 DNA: TGTGCCAGCAGCTCCTTGGCGGGGATGAACACTGAAGCTTTCTTT. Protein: CASSSLAGMNTEAFF. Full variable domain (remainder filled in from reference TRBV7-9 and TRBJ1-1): DTGVSQNPRHKITKRGQNVTFRCDPISEHNRLYWYRQTLGQGPEFLTYFQNEAQLEKSRLLSDRFSAERPKGSFSTLEIQRTEQGDSAMYLCASSSLAGMNTEAFFGQGTRLTVV.

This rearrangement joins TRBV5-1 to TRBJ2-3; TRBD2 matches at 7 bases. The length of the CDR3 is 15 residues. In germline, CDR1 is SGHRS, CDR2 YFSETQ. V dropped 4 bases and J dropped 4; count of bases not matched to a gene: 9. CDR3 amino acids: CASSQRDFTSDTQYF. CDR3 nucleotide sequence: TGCGCCAGCAGCCAGCGGGATTTCACGTCAGATACGCAGTATTTT.

CDR3 region: CASSLARGAGANVLTF. Written as DNA, the CDR3 is TGCGCCAGCAGCTTGGCGAGGGGGGCTGGGGCCAACGTCCTGACTTTC. This rearrangement joins TRBV5-1 to TRBJ2-6; D is tentatively TRBD1 or TRBD2 (6 bases each). The CDR3 contains 16 residues. The germline V and J ends were trimmed by 0 bases and 2 bases, with 9 bases remaining between them. CDR1 is SGHRS and CDR2 is YFSETQ in the germline V gene.

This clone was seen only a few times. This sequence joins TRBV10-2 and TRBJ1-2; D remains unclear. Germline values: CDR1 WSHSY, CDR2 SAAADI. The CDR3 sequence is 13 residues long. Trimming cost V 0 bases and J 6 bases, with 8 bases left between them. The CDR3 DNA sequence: TGCGCCAGCAGTGAGTCGAAGGGCAATGGCTACACCTTC. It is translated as CASSESKGNGYTF.

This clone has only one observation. The CDR3 bases are TGTGCCAGCAGCAGGGGGCGGAATTCACCCCTCCACTTT. Translated: CASSRGRNSPLHF. The chain links TRBV6-5 to TRBJ1-6; TRBD1 agrees at 8 bases. The V gene end was trimmed by 6 bases and the J gene end by 7 bases; junction bases not matched to a gene: 2. The CDR3 is made up of 13 amino acids. The germline gives CDR1 MNHEY, CDR2 SVGAGI.

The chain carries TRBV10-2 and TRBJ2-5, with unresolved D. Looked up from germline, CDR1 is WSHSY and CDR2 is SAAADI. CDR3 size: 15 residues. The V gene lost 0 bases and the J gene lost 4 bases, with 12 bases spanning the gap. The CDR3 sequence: CASSESIVTLETQYF. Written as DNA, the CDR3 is TGCGCCAGCAGTGAGTCAATCGTAACCCTAGAGACCCAGTACTTC.

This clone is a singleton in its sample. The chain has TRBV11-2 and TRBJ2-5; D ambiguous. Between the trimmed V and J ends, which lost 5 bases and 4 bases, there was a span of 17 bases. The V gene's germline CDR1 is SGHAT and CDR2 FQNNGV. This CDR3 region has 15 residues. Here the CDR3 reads CASSRNDGESETQYF. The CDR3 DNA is TGTGCCAGCAGCAGAAACGACGGAGAGTCAGAGACCCAGTACTTC.

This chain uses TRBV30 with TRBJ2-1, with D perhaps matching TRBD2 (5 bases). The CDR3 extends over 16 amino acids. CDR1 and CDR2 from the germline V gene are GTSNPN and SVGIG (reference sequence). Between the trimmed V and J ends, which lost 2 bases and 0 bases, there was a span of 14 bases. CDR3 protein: CAWSRMDGGSYNEQFF. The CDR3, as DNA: TGTGCCTGGAGTAGGATGGACGGAGGCTCCTACAATGAGCAGTTCTTC.

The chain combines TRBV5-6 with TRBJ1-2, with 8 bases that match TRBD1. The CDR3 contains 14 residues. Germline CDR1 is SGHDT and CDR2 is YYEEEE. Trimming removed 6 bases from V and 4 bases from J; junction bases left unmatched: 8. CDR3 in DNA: TGTGCCAGCACCGCGGGACAGGCGACCTATGGCTACACCTTC. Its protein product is CASTAGQATYGYTF.

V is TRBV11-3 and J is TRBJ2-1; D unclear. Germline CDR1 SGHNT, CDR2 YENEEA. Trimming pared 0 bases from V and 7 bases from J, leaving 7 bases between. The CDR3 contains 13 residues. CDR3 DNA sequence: TGTGCCAGCAGCTTAGATCAATGGAATGAGCAGTTCTTC. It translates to CASSLDQWNEQFF.

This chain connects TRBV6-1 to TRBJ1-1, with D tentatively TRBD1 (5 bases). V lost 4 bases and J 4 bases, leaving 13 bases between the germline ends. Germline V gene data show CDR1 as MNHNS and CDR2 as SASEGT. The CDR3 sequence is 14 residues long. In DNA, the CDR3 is TGTGCCAGCAGTGTGAGGGACGCGAGCACTGAAGCTTTCTTT. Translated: CASSVRDASTEAFF.

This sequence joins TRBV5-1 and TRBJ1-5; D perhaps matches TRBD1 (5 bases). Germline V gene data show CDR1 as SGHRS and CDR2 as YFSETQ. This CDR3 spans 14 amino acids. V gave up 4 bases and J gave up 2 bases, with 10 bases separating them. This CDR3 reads CASSRDGGNQPQHF. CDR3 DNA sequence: TGCGCCAGCAGCCGGGACGGCGGCAATCAGCCCCAGCATTTT.

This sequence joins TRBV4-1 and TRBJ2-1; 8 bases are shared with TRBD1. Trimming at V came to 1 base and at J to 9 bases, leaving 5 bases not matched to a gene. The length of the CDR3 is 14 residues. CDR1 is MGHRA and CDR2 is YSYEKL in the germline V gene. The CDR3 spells CASSQVLQGVEQFF. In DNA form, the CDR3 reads TGCGCCAGCAGCCAAGTCTTACAGGGGGTTGAGCAGTTCTTC.

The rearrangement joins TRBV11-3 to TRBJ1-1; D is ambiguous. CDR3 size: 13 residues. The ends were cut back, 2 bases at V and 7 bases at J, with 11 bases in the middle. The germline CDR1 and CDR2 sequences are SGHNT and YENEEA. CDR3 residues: CASSLITGGEAFF. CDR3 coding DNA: TGTGCCAGCAGCTTAATTACGGGCGGTGAAGCTTTCTTT.

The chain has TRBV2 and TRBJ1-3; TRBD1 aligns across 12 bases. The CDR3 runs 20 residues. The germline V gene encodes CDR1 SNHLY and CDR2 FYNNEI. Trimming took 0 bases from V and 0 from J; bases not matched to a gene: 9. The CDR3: CASSEAIPGQGAISGNTIYF. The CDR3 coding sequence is TGTGCCAGCAGTGAAGCGATACCGGGACAGGGGGCGATCTCTGGAAACACCATATATTTT.